The subject of this entry is one T cell receptor (beta chain). Its specificity is not known. Other nucleotide sequences from this sample produce the same CDR3. This specimen comes from a study of shared clonotypes between healthy human individuals. Across the whole study: Donors had three CD4 naive, three CD4 memory, two CD8 naive and one CD8 memory plate apiece.

Findings and limits, study-wide: A few donors had 5% to 6.5% of their naive CD4 clonotypes in common. Lower generation probabilities were found for non-shared clonotypes than for those shared by all four donors.

The V gene end was trimmed by 4 bases and the J gene end by 1 base; junction bases not matched to a gene: 1. The CDR3 totals 13 residues. The germline CDR1 and CDR2 sequences are ENHRY and SYGVKD. Naive CD8 cells lacked CD45RO and underwent positive selection for CCR7, leaving out terminally differentiated effector memory CD45RA+ cells. TCRdb keeps only in-frame clones here, not all; method: immunoSEQ multiplex PCR. The profile shows about 2 million clones, roughly 94% of them singletons. The TCR comes from a man aged 18 to 35 in good health. This chain uses TRBV10-3 with TRBJ2-7; 7 nucleotides agree with TRBD1. Sequenced: naive CD8+ T cells sorted from blood. The CDR3 region has the DNA TGTGCCATCAGTGGGGACAGTTCCTACGAGCAGTACTTC. Protein sequence: CAISGDSSYEQYF.